This T cell receptor beta chain was sequenced in a study of blood T cell repertoires in COVID-19. Across the whole study: From the United States, Italy and Spain came samples of acute and convalescent COVID-19. T cells, B-cell-depleted T cells, or PBMCs provided the cDNA or gDNA that served as material.

Trimming removed 2 bases at V and 7 bases at J, with 9 bases between. The CDR3 consists of 14 residues. Germline V lookup: CDR1 MNHNY, CDR2 SVGAGI (reference sequence). Study processing details: Reference gene primer amplification yielded estimated nucleated cell counts. Profiling relied on immunoSEQ multiplex PCR, and the TCRdb table lists in-frame clones only, not all of them. Clone size and the V and J calls come from that table; the DNA yielded D and trimming. Here the sample spans 200,000 to 250,000 clones, around four fifths being singletons. V gene TRBV6-6 combines with J gene TRBJ1-6; D remains ambiguous. The sequencing input was peripheral blood. This sequence was found in a woman aged 80 or over with active or convalescent COVID-19. DNA for the CDR3: TGTGCCAGCAGTTACGACTTTCGCAATTCACCCCTCCACTTT. Encoded protein: CASSYDFRNSPLHF.